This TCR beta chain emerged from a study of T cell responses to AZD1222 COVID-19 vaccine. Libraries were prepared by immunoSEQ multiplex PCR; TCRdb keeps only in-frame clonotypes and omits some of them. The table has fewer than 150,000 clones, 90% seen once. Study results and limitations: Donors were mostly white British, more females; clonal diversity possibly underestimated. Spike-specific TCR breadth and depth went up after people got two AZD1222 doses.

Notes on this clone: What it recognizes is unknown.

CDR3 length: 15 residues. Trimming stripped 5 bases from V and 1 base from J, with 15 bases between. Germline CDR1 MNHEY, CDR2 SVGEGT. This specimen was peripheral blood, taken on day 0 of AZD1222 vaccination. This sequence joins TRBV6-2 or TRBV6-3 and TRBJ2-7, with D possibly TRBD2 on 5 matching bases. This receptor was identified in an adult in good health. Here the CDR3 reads CASSGNRLLSYEQYF. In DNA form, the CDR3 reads TGTGCCAGCAGTGGCAACAGACTATTATCCTACGAGCAGTACTTC.